This paragraph covers one TCR beta chain sequence. This clone has just a few counts. No cognate antigen has been identified for it. Being a mouse receptor, it is described with mouse gene labels and germline sequences. Receptors were amplified or captured by the immunoSEQ multiplex PCR assay. Adaptive Biotechnologies performed TCRbeta CDR3 sequencing at survey depth and reported CDR3 sequences, V/J genes, productive frequency, and template counts. TCR beta CDR3 regions were amplified from genomic DNA instead of RNA. The published analysis was carried out like this. Pairwise repertoire overlap between tissues was quantified with Jensen-Shannon divergence, where 1 means complete divergence and 0 identical. Tissues were grouped by single-linkage agglomerative hierarchical clustering of pairwise JSD values, and the clustering results were shown as dendrograms. All patient samples were analyzed with GLIPH2 using simulation_depth 1000, kmer_min_depth 3 and cdr3_length_cutoff 8, and only groups containing more than two unique CDR3s were kept. A standardized tissue-overlap score was calculated by extrapolating Jaccard GLIPH-group overlap across patients to a standard repertoire size of 1000 clones. Linear mixed-effect models, with tissue as a fixed effect and individual as a random effect, were used to test how diversity related to clinical or experimental variables. This immuneACCESS table, as held by TCRdb, lists in-frame sequences with V and J called but not all clones. Of the missing ones, under half trace to an unresolved V gene in checked studies; the others have no known cause. The D gene and trimming were derived from the DNA, and the V and J assignments and clone size from that table. Present in this sample are 8,000 to 8,500 clones, around 48% of which were seen just once. The ten biggest clones cover about 6.7% of the sample.

The time point label here, explained by the study, means: mouse harvest day 7 after allogeneic transplant. Each mouse graft, delivered by tail vein injection, combined 10^6 splenic CD5+ T cells with 10^7 T-cell-depleted bone marrow cells. Mouse GVHD was modeled in a major MHC-mismatch B6 (H2b) into BALB/c (H2d) model, with tissues profiled at day 7 or 14. On day 7 or 14 post-transplant, mouse tissues and retro-orbital blood were harvested with separate sterile tools for each animal, and livers were flushed before harvest. Before genomic DNA isolation with the DNeasy Blood & Tissue Kit, mouse tissues were minced with razor blades in buffered saline. This entry is derived from a study of tissue T cells after allogeneic stem cell transplantation (dated by TCRdb to between 2021 and 2022). Study-wide context: Using research autopsies of patients with and without GVHD, plus mouse models of GVHD, the study profiled TCR beta repertoires across many tissues. The human arm was conducted as a prospective observational study, and neither blinding nor randomization was performed.

Results the study describes overall, beyond this receptor: Only a few T cell clones appeared in more than one patient, yet motif-based clustering showed tissue-specific repertoire signatures that were shared between patients. The study did not establish which tissue TCRs were alloreactive or antigen-specific, and some clones may have been host cells that persisted. Within patients, how anatomically similar tissues were was a major factor shaping TCR repertoire composition, regardless of disease or transplant status. The patient cohort was small and varied clinically, and sampling depth was recognized as a limitation. In both patients and mice, T cells from blood and spleen picked up only a limited part of the TCR repertoire that was detected in tissues.

Source material: gut tissue. The source of this sequence is a female BALB/c mouse given C57BL/6 T cells with graft-versus-host disease after an allogeneic hematopoietic cell transplant.

The CDR3 bases that were read are TGTGCCAGCAGTCGGGGACAACAAAACACCTTGTAC. Its coded protein is CASSRGQQNTLY. The full CDR3 is CASSRGQQNTLYF. The V gene is TRBV26 and the J gene is TRBJ2-4; a weak D assignment points to TRBD1 (6 bases agree). Read sequence stops 1 residue before the CDR3 end, and the germline J gene provides the missing end. Trimming takes 4 bases from V and 3 bases from J, and the germline ends sit 8 bases apart. Looking up the germline V gene (reference sequence) yields CDR1 KGHPV and CDR2 FQNQEV. Measured from the cysteine to the phenylalanine, the CDR3 is 13 residues long. The 36 bases shown cover part of the CDR3, and their frame starts at base 1.